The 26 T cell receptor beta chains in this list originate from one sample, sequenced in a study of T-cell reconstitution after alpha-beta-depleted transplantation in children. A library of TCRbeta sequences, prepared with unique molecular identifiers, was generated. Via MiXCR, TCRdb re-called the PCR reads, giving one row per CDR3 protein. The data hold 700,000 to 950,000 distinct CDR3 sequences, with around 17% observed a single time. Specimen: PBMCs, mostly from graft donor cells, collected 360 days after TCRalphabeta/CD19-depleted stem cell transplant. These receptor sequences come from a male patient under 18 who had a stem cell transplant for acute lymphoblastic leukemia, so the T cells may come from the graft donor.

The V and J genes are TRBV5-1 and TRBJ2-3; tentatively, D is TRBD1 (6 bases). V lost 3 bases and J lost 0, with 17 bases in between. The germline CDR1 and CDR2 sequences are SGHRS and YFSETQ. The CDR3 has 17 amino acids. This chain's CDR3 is CASSSRSGAPSTDTQYF. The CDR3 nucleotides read TGCGCCAGCAGCTCGAGATCAGGGGCCCCAAGCACAGATACGCAGTATTTT.

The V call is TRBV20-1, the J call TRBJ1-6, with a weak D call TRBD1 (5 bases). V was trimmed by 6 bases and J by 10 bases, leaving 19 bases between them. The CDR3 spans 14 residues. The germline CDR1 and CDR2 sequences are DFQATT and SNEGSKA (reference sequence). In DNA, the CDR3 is TGCAGTGCAGGGGTCTCGCGGTCTAACTCACCCCTCCACTTT. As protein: CSAGVSRSNSPLHF.

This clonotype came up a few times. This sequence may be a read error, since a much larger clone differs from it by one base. In nucleotides, the CDR3 is TGTGCCAGCAAGAGCTCCTACGAGCAGTACTTC. Translated, it gives CASKSSYEQYF. The V call is TRBV2, the J call TRBJ2-7, with D hard to call. Deletions cut 7 bases from V and 0 bases from J, with 4 bases between. The CDR3 is made up of 11 amino acids. The germline gives CDR1 SNHLY, CDR2 FYNNEI.

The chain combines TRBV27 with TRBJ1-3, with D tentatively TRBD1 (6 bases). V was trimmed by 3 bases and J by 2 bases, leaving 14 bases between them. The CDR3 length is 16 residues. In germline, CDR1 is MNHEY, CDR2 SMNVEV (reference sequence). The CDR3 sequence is CASSFLGAGAGNTIYF. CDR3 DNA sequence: TGTGCCAGCAGTTTCCTCGGGGCAGGGGCTGGAAACACCATATATTTT.

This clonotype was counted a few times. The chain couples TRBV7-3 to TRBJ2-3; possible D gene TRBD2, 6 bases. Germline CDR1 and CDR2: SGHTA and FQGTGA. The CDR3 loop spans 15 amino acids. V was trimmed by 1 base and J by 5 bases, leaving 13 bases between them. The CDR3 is CASSLMGGSQDTQYF. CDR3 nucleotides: TGTGCCAGCAGCTTAATGGGAGGTTCCCAAGATACGCAGTATTTT.

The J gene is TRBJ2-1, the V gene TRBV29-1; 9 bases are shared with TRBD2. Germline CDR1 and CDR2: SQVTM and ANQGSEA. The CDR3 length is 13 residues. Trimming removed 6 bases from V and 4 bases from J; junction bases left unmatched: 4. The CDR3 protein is CSVASGNYNEQFF. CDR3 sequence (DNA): TGCAGCGTGGCTAGCGGGAATTACAATGAGCAGTTCTTC.

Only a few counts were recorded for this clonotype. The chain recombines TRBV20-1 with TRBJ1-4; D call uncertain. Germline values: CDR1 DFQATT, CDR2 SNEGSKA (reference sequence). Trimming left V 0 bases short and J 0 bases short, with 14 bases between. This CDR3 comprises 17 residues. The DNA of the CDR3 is TGCAGTGCTAGAGATTTTTGGGAAATCGCAACTAATGAAAAACTGTTTTTT. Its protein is CSARDFWEIATNEKLFF.

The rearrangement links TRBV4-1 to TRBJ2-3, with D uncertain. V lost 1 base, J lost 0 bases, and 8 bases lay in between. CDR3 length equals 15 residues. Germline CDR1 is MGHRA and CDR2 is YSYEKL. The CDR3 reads CASSQVVDSTDTQYF. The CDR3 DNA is TGCGCCAGCAGCCAAGTAGTTGACAGCACAGATACGCAGTATTTT.

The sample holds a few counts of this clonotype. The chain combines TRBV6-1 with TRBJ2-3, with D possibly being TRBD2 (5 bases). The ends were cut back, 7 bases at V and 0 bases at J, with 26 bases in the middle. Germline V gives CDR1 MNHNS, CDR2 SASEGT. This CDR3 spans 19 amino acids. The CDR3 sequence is CASTTQAKLGLPSTDTQYF. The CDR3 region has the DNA TGTGCCAGCACCACCCAAGCGAAACTAGGCCTACCTAGCACAGATACGCAGTATTTT.

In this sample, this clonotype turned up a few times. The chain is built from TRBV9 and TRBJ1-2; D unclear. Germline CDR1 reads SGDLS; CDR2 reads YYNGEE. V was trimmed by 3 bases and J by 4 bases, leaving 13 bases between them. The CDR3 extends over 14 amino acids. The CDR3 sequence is CASSEAGPGYGYTF. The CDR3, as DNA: TGTGCCAGCAGCGAAGCCGGGCCAGGCTATGGCTACACCTTC.

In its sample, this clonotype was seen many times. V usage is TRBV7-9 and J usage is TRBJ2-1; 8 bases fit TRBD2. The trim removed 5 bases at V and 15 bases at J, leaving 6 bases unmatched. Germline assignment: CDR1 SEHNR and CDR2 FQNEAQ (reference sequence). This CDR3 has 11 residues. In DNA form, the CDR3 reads TGTGCCAGCAGCCAGACTAGCGATAGGTTCTTC. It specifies CASSQTSDRFF.

The CDR3, as DNA: TGTGCCAGCAGGATAGGGACAGGGGCCAATCAGCCCCAGCATTTT. Its protein is CASRIGTGANQPQHF. V is TRBV12-3 or TRBV12-4 and J is TRBJ1-5, with TRBD1 identical over 10 bases. Losses at the gene ends were 6 bases for V and 3 bases for J; bases not matched to a gene: 5. The CDR3 length is 15 residues.

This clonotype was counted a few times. CDR3 region: CASSESVSEQFF. CDR3 nucleotide sequence: TGTGCCAGCAGTGAATCCGTTAGTGAGCAGTTCTTC. The J gene is TRBJ2-1, the V gene TRBV6-1, with D unclear. V dropped 2 bases and J dropped 9 bases, with 8 bases sitting between them. CDR1 and CDR2 from the germline V gene are MNHNS and SASEGT. CDR3 length equals 12 residues.

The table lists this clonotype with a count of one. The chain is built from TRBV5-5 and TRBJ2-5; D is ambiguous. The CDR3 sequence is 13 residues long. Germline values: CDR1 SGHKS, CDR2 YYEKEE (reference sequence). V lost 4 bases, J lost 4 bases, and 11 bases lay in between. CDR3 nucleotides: TGTGCCAGCAGCCTTATACCGAGAGAGACCCAGTACTTC. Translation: CASSLIPRETQYF.

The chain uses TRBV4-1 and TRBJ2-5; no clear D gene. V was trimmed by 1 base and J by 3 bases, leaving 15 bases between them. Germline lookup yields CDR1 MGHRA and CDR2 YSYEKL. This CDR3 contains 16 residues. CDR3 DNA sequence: TGCGCCAGCAGCCAAGGCGCGGTGACCAGGAAAGAGACCCAGTACTTC. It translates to CASSQGAVTRKETQYF.

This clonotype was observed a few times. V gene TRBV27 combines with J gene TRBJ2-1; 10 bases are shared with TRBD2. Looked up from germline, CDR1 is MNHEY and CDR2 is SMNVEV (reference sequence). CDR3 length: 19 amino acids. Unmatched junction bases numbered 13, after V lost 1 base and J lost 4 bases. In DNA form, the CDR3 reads TGTGCCAGCAGTTTATTTCTGGGCCTAGCGGGAGTTTATTACAATGAGCAGTTCTTC. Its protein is CASSLFLGLAGVYYNEQFF.

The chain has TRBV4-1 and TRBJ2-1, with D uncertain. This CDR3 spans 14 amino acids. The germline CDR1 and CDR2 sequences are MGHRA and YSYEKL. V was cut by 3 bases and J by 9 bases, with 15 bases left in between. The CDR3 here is CASSQLLNHIEQFF. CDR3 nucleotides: TGCGCCAGCAGCCAGCTACTTAACCACATTGAGCAGTTCTTC.

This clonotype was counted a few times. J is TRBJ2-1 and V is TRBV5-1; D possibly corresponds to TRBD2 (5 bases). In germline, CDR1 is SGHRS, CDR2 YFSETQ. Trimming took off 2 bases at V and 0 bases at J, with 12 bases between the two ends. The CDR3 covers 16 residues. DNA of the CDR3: TGCGCCAGCAGCTTTCCGGGAAACCCCTCCTACAATGAGCAGTTCTTC. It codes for CASSFPGNPSYNEQFF.

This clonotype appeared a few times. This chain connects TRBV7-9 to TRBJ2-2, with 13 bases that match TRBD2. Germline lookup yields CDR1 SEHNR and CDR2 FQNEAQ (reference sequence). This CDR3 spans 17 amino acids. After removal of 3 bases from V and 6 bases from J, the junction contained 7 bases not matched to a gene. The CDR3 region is CASSLVGLAGNPGELFF. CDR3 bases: TGTGCCAGCAGCTTGGTGGGACTAGCGGGGAATCCCGGGGAGCTGTTTTTT. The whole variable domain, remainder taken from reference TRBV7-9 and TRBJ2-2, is DTGVSQNPRHKITKRGQNVTFRCDPISEHNRLYWYRQTLGQGPEFLTYFQNEAQLEKSRLLSDRFSAERPKGSFSTLEIQRTEQGDSAMYLCASSLVGLAGNPGELFFGEGSRLTVL.

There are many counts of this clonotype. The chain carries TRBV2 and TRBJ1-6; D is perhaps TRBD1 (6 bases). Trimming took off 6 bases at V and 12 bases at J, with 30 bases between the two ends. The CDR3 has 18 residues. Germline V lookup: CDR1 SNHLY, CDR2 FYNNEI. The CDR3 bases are TGTGCCAGCAGAGGTTACAGGGAAAAGAAAAGGTTCTCCGGACCCCTCCACTTT. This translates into CASRGYREKKRFSGPLHF.

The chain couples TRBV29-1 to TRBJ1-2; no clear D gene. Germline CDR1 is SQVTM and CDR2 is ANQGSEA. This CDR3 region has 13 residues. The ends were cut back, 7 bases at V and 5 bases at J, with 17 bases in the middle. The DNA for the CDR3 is TGCAGCGCCCGCTTTGGGCAGATTTATGGCTACACCTTC. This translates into CSARFGQIYGYTF.

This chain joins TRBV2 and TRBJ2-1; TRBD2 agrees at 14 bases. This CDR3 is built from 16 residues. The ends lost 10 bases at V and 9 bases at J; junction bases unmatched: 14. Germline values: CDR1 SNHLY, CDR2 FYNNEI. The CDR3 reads CAIPGLAGEVEGEQFF. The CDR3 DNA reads TGTGCCATACCGGGACTAGCGGGAGAGGTGGAAGGTGAGCAGTTCTTC.

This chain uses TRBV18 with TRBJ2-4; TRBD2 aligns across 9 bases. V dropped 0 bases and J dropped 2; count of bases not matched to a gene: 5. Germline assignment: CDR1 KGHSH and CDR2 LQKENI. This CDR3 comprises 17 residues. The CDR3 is CASSPPTAGGSKNIQYF. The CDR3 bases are TGTGCCAGCTCACCACCGACAGCGGGAGGATCCAAAAACATTCAGTACTTC.

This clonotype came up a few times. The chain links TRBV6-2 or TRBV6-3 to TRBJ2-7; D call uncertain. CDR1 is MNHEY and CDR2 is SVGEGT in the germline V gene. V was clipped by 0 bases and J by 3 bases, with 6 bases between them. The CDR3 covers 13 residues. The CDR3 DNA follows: TGTGCCAGCAGTTACTCGAACCTCTACGAGCAGTACTTC. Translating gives CASSYSNLYEQYF.

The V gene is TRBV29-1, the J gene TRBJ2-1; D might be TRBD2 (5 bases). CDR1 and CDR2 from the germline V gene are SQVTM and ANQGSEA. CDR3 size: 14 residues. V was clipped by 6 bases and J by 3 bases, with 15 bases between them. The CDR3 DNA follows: TGCAGCGTGTTGGGTCTAGCTTACTACAATGAGCAGTTCTTC. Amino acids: CSVLGLAYYNEQFF.

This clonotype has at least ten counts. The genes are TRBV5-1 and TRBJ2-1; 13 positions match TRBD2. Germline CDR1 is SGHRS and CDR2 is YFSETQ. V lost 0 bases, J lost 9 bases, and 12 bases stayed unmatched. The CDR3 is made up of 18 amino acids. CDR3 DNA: TGCGCCAGCAGCTTGGGACAGGGAACTAGCGGGAGGGCCCTTGAGCAGTTCTTC. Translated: CASSLGQGTSGRALEQFF.